This T cell receptor (beta chain) comes out of a study of human CD4 T cells and Enterobacteriaceae. Detection sensitivity for ex vivo total memory CD4+ was one cell in 200,000. Repertoires were generated with immunoSEQ multiplex PCR, while TCRdb's copy carries only in-frame clones and drops some. In the table there are 25,000 to 30,000 clones, roughly 80% of which are singletons. The table lists this clone with a few counts. Germline loops: CDR1 SEHNR, CDR2 FQNEAQ (reference sequence). With V trimmed by 3 bases and J by 4 bases, 11 bases remained unmatched. CDR3 length equals 16 residues. All CD4+ cells other than CD45RA+CCR7+CD95- naive cells were sorted as memory, over 98% pure. Sorting first excluded CD8+, CD14+, CD16+, CD56+, CD19+ and CD25-bright cells.

V gene TRBV7-9 combines with J gene TRBJ2-7, with 8 bases identical to TRBD2. The specimen was memory CD4+ T cells from blood. This TCR was recovered from a human donor in good health. As DNA, the CDR3 is TGTGCCAGCAGCTTCGATGGCGGGGGGCCGTCGTACGAGCAGTACTTC. This sequence encodes CASSFDGGGPSYEQYF.